The 18 T cell receptor beta chains given below trace back to one sample, sequenced in a study of T cell clones after liver transplantation. Only in-frame clones appear in the TCRdb table, and some are missing; sequencing was by immunoSEQ multiplex PCR. The table lists 55,000 to 70,000 clones, 90% to 95% of them singletons. The source was CD4+ T cells from blood, collected around 27 months after liver transplant. These receptors came from a human patient who received a liver transplant. The graft donor may account for some of the T cells.

This clone occurred once. V and J are TRBV4-2 and TRBJ2-2; no reliable D call. V lost 0 bases, J lost 7 bases, and 12 bases lay in between. The germline gives CDR1 LGHNA, CDR2 YNFKEQ. The CDR3 totals 15 residues. The CDR3 bases are TGTGCCAGCAGCCAAGATCCCAGCGTACACGGGGAGCTGTTTTTT. It yields the protein CASSQDPSVHGELFF.

The sample holds one count of this clone. V is TRBV28 and J is TRBJ1-2; D is ambiguous. In germline, CDR1 is MDHEN, CDR2 SYDVKM. Trimming shortened V by 4 bases and J by 8 bases, and 8 bases separated the two germline ends. This CDR3 is built from 11 residues. The CDR3 DNA is TGTGCCAGCAGTTCCCCGAGGGGCTACACCTTC. Protein sequence: CASSSPRGYTF.

As regards this clone: Within the sample, other DNA sequences also encode this same CDR3. The chain uses TRBV4-1 and TRBJ1-2; possibly TRBD1 for D (5 bases). Deletions cut 0 bases from V and 7 bases from J, with 12 bases between. CDR1 is MGHRA, CDR2 YSYEKL, per germline. The CDR3 length is 14 residues. CDR3 protein: CASSQDRGFRGYTF. The CDR3 nucleotides are TGCGCCAGCAGCCAAGACCGGGGGTTCCGTGGCTACACCTTC.

The V gene is TRBV7-2, the J gene TRBJ1-1; D is unclear. The CDR3 runs 15 residues. Germline values: CDR1 SGHTA, CDR2 FQGNSA. Trimming removed 3 bases from V and 1 base from J, with 12 bases in between. CDR3 DNA sequence: TGTGCCAGCAGCTTTGGAAGGAGCTCGAACACTGAAGCTTTCTTT. This codes for CASSFGRSSNTEAFF.

The rearrangement links TRBV5-1 to TRBJ2-1; no clear D. In germline, CDR1 is SGHRS, CDR2 YFSETQ. Trimming removed 5 bases at V and 1 base at J, with 13 bases between. This CDR3 region has 15 residues. CDR3 protein: CASSIGMPSYNEQFF. The CDR3 DNA follows: TGCGCCAGCAGTATAGGGATGCCTTCCTACAATGAGCAGTTCTTC.

V usage is TRBV14 and J usage is TRBJ1-2; 9 nucleotides agree with TRBD1. This CDR3 region has 14 residues. Germline CDR1 SGHDN, CDR2 FVKESK. J was trimmed by 4 bases and V by 4 bases; bases with no gene match: 4. CDR3 coding DNA: TGTGCCAGCAGCCCCACGGGACAGGGCTATGGCTACACCTTC. This gives the protein CASSPTGQGYGYTF.

J is TRBJ2-1 and V is TRBV5-1; TRBD2 aligns across 11 bases. The CDR3 consists of 15 residues. After removal of 4 bases from V and 7 bases from J, the junction contained 7 bases not matched to a gene. Germline-derived CDR1 and CDR2 are SGHRS and YFSETQ. CDR3 region: CASSTSGSGVNEQFF. The DNA for the CDR3 is TGCGCCAGCAGCACTAGCGGGAGCGGGGTGAATGAGCAGTTCTTC.

This clone appeared a few times. V gene TRBV11-3 combines with J gene TRBJ2-7; possible D gene TRBD2, 6 bases. Trimming left V 8 bases short and J 0 bases short, with 17 bases between. The CDR3 runs 15 residues. Germline lookup yields CDR1 SGHNT and CDR2 YENEEA. Here the CDR3 reads CASGSRGSFSYEQYF. CDR3 bases: TGTGCCAGCGGATCGCGGGGTTCTTTCTCCTACGAGCAGTACTTC.

DNA for the CDR3: TGCGCCAGCAGCCAAGAACTGCGGGATGCAGGAGAGACCCAGTACTTC. Translation gives CASSQELRDAGETQYF. The chain has TRBV4-3 and TRBJ2-5; perhaps TRBD2 as D (6 bases). The germline CDR1 and CDR2 sequences are LGHNA and YSLEER. V lost 0 bases to trimming and J lost 4 bases, with 15 bases between them. The CDR3 spans 16 residues.

The V call is TRBV5-4, the J call TRBJ2-2; 7 bases fit TRBD2. This CDR3 is built from 18 residues. From germline, CDR1 is SGHNT and CDR2 YYREEE (reference sequence). V gave up 1 base and J gave up 6 bases; unmatched junction bases: 15. The CDR3 region is CASSLRLRTSVSPGELFF. Here the CDR3 DNA reads TGTGCCAGCAGCTTGCGTTTACGGACTAGTGTTTCCCCCGGGGAGCTGTTTTTT.

The chain links TRBV28 to TRBJ2-3; D is ambiguous. The V end was cut by 5 bases, the J end by 9 bases, with 18 bases between. Germline V gene data show CDR1 as MDHEN and CDR2 as SYDVKM. This CDR3 comprises 14 residues. The CDR3 DNA reads TGTGCCAGCAGTCCTCCCGGCAGCAAGTTAACGCAGTATTTT. This sequence encodes CASSPPGSKLTQYF.

This rearrangement joins TRBV11-3 to TRBJ2-1; the match to TRBD1 covers 7 bases. Germline CDR1 reads SGHNT; CDR2 reads YENEEA. This CDR3 has 15 residues. V gave up 1 base and J gave up 1 base; unmatched junction bases: 1. CDR3 bases: TGTGCCAGCAGCTTAGGACAGGGATCCTACAATGAGCAGTTCTTC. Translated, it gives CASSLGQGSYNEQFF.

Worth noting for this clone: A read error may account for a junction end that differs from germline. The CDR3 DNA follows: TGTGCCAGCAACTTACAGGGGGCGCGAACTGAAGCTTTCTTT. It translates to CASNLQGARTEAFF. The V and J genes are TRBV7-2 and TRBJ1-1; 9 bases line up with TRBD1. CDR1 is SGHTA and CDR2 is FQGNSA in the germline V gene. This CDR3 is 14 amino acids long.

V usage is TRBV9 and J usage is TRBJ1-5; 9 nucleotides align to TRBD1. CDR1 and CDR2 (germline): SGDLS, YYNGEE. This CDR3 contains 16 residues. V dropped 3 bases and J dropped 5; count of bases not matched to a gene: 9. The chain's CDR3 is CASSAHGQGIHQPQHF. The CDR3 DNA is TGTGCCAGCAGCGCGCACGGACAGGGGATTCATCAGCCCCAGCATTTT.

The chain joins TRBV6-5 to TRBJ1-1, with D tentatively TRBD1 (6 bases). Germline V CDR1 and CDR2: MNHEY, SVGAGI. The length of the CDR3 is 16 residues. Trimming pared 0 bases from V and 4 bases from J, leaving 15 bases between. The CDR3 bases are TGTGCCAGCAGTTACTCGCATACAGGGTACGCCACTGAAGCTTTCTTT. As protein: CASSYSHTGYATEAFF.

The chain couples TRBV4-2 to TRBJ1-2, with D perhaps TRBD1 (5 bases). Trimming left V 0 bases short and J 0 bases short, with 11 bases between. The CDR3 spans 16 residues. Germline V gene sequence: CDR1 LGHNA, CDR2 YNFKEQ. Here the CDR3 reads CASSQDPRGANYGYTF. In nucleotides, the CDR3 is TGTGCCAGCAGCCAAGATCCAAGGGGAGCTAACTATGGCTACACCTTC.

V usage is TRBV5-5 and J usage is TRBJ1-3; TRBD1 matches 7 bases. The CDR3 sequence is 17 residues long. Germline V gene data show CDR1 as SGHKS and CDR2 as YYEKEE (reference sequence). Unmatched junction bases numbered 6, after V lost 0 bases and J lost 0 bases. The CDR3 sequence is CASSLARGVYSGNTIYF. The CDR3 nucleotides read TGTGCCAGCAGCTTGGCCAGGGGGGTCTACTCTGGAAACACCATATATTTT.

The chain employs TRBV9 and TRBJ1-4; a possible D gene is TRBD1 (5 bases). V dropped 4 bases and J dropped 8 bases, with 18 bases sitting between them. The CDR3 covers 15 residues. CDR1 SGDLS and CDR2 YYNGEE come from the germline V gene. This chain's CDR3 is CASSPWKGAKEKLFF. The CDR3 bases are TGTGCCAGCAGCCCCTGGAAAGGGGCAAAGGAAAAACTGTTTTTT.